A selection of T cell receptor beta chains follows, all from one sample in a study of regulatory T cells in long-lasting Graves disease. TCRdb reprocessed the multiplex PCR reads with MiXCR, giving one entry per CDR3 protein. The table includes hundreds of thousands of distinct CDR3 sequences, around 15% detected once. Another study also made use of these data, one on T cells in Graves' hyperthyroidism and ophthalmopathy.

Specimen: peripheral blood mononuclear cells (PBMCs), collected at new diagnosis, from a patient treated with antithyroid drugs. These receptors originate from a woman aged 30 to 39 with Graves disease. Each CDR3 is given with its conserved first and last residue. The D gene is left open where the match is weak. Clone size is stated in some rows and not others, as once, few, many or a class when expanded.

v_call	clone_size	j_call	d_call	cdr3_nt	cdr3_aa
TRBV5-1	.	TRBJ2-5	.	TGCGCCAGCAGCATGAGCGGTCCCGGGGAAGAGACCCAGTACTTC	CASSMSGPGEETQYF
TRBV5-1	few	TRBJ2-2	TRBD1	TGCGCCAGCAGCTTGTTGGGGACAGGGGTCACCGGGGAGCTGTTTTTT	CASSLLGTGVTGELFF
TRBV20-1	.	TRBJ1-5	TRBD1	TGCAGTGCCAGCCAGGGGGGTATCAGCAATCAGCCCCAGCATTTT	CSASQGGISNQPQHF
TRBV27	few	TRBJ2-7	.	TGTGCCAGCAGTTCGGGCGGAGGAGCCTACGAGCAGTACTTC	CASSSGGGAYEQYF
TRBV27	few	TRBJ2-7	.	TGTGCCAGCAGTCCCAGGGCCTTCTCCTACGAGCAGTACTTC	CASSPRAFSYEQYF
TRBV12-3/TRBV12-4	many	TRBJ2-1	TRBD2	TGTGCCAGCAGTTTTAGGGGACTAGCGGCATTAAATGAGCAGTTCTTC	CASSFRGLAALNEQFF
TRBV19	once	TRBJ2-1	TRBD2	TGTGCCAGTAGTATAGGAAGCGGGGATGGGTACAATGAGCAGTTCTTC	CASSIGSGDGYNEQFF
TRBV12-3/TRBV12-4	many	TRBJ2-3	.	TGTGCCAGCAGTTGGACTACAGATACGCAGTATTTT	CASSWTTDTQYF
TRBV28	many	TRBJ2-2	TRBD2	TGTGCCAGCAGTTCCCGCAGCGGGAGGGTCTCGTCGAACACCGGGGAGCTGTTTTTT	CASSSRSGRVSSNTGELFF
TRBV6-2/TRBV6-3	.	TRBJ2-6	.	TGTGCCAGCAGTGAAGGGTCCCGGGAGATGGGGGCCAACGTCCTGACTTTC	CASSEGSREMGANVLTF
TRBV20-1	.	TRBJ1-1	TRBD1	TGCAGATGCTGGGCAGGGGGGTTTCTGAACACTAAAGCTTTCTTT	CRCWAGGFLNTKAFF
TRBV2	many	TRBJ1-5	.	TGTGCCAGCAGGGGGTGGCGGGATCAGCCCCAGCATTTT	CASRGWRDQPQHF
TRBV14	few	TRBJ2-4	TRBD1	TGTGCCAGCAGCCAAGCCGACAGGGTCGGAGGCATTCAGTACTTC	CASSQADRVGGIQYF
TRBV11-2	many	TRBJ2-3	TRBD2	TGTGCCAGCAGCTACGGGACTAGCGGGAGTACGCAGTATTTT	CASSYGTSGSTQYF
TRBV7-9	many	TRBJ2-2	.	TGTGCCAGCAGAGAAGGAGGGAACACCGGGGAGCTGTTTTTT	CASREGGNTGELFF
TRBV19	few	TRBJ1-1	TRBD1	TGTGCCAGTAGTGCCCGGGACAGCACCTTGAATGAAGCTTTCTTT	CASSARDSTLNEAFF
TRBV20-1	.	TRBJ2-1	.	TGCAGTGCTAGAGATCGAGAGTACGAGCAGTTCTTC	CSARDREYEQFF
TRBV11-2	.	TRBJ2-1	TRBD2	TGTGCCAGCAGCTTTGCTCTTGGGACTAGCGGGGTTCGTAACAATGAGCAGTTCTTC	CASSFALGTSGVRNNEQFF
TRBV7-6	few	TRBJ1-2	TRBD1	TGTGCCAGCAGCGCCCAGGGAGGGGGCGGGAACTATGGCTACACCTTC	CASSAQGGGGNYGYTF
TRBV6-1	.	TRBJ2-5	.	TGTGCCAGCAGTGGAGGGGCCCTCGGTCTGCGGACCCAGTACTTC	CASSGGALGLRTQYF
TRBV11-2	few	TRBJ2-7	TRBD1	TGTGCCAGCAGCTTAGATCGGAGGGGACAGGGCCCATACTACGAGCAGTACTTC	CASSLDRRGQGPYYEQYF
TRBV30	many	TRBJ1-1	.	TGTGCCTGGAGTGTACTCAGTAACACTGAAGCTTTCTTT	CAWSVLSNTEAFF
TRBV28	many	TRBJ1-2	.	TGTGCCAGCGGGGTTACAGGTTATGGCTACACCTTC	CASGVTGYGYTF
TRBV7-2	many	TRBJ2-3	TRBD2	TGTGCCAGCAGCTTAGCGACTAGCGGTGGCACAGATACGCAGTATTTT	CASSLATSGGTDTQYF
TRBV19	few	TRBJ2-1	TRBD2	TGTGCCAGTAGTCCCGTAGCGGGAAGATCCTCCAATGAGCAGTTCTTC	CASSPVAGRSSNEQFF
TRBV7-9	.	TRBJ1-1	.	TGTGCCAGCAGCTTACCCATTATCCCGTCTGAAGCTTTCTTT	CASSLPIIPSEAFF
TRBV19	.	TRBJ2-5	.	TGTGCCAGTAGGAATACCAGGGGCTGGGAGACCCAGTACTTC	CASRNTRGWETQYF
TRBV28	few	TRBJ2-2	TRBD2	TGTGCCAGCAGTCCTCTCTCCGCACTCCGAGGGACTAGCGGGACGAACACCGGGGAGCTGTTTTTT	CASSPLSALRGTSGTNTGELFF
TRBV5-1	many	TRBJ2-1	TRBD1	TGCGCCAGCAGCTGGGACAGGGAGGGTGAGTTCTTC	CASSWDREGEFF
TRBV7-2	many	TRBJ2-7	.	TGTGCCAGCAGCTCTCACGGGACCTCCTACGAGCAGTACTTC	CASSSHGTSYEQYF
TRBV28	many	TRBJ2-3	.	TGTGCCAGCAGTTCCGACAGACCTAGCACAGATACGCAGTATTTT	CASSSDRPSTDTQYF
TRBV11-2	many	TRBJ2-7	.	TGTGCCAGCAGCTTAAAACCGTCGGGGGTTTTCGAGCAGTACTTC	CASSLKPSGVFEQYF
TRBV28	many	TRBJ1-2	TRBD1	TGTGCCAGCAGTTACAGGGGAAGCGCCCTCTACGATTACTATGGCTACACCTTC	CASSYRGSALYDYYGYTF
TRBV7-8	.	TRBJ2-1	TRBD2	TGTGCCAGCAGCTTAGCGGGAGGGCCGCTTGAGCAGTTCTTC	CASSLAGGPLEQFF
TRBV7-9	few	TRBJ2-7	.	TGTGCCAGCATGGGCCTAACATCCGAGCAGTACTTC	CASMGLTSEQYF
TRBV2	many	TRBJ2-7	.	TGTGCCAGCAGTGACGACAGATCCTACGAGCAGTACTTC	CASSDDRSYEQYF
TRBV11-2	many	TRBJ1-4	.	TGTGCCAGCAGCCGTAGATCTGGGGTCGCTGAAAAACTGTTTTTT	CASSRRSGVAEKLFF
TRBV6-1	few	TRBJ2-2	.	TGTGCCAGCAGTCCGGACGGCGCGAACACCGGGGAGCTGTTTTTT	CASSPDGANTGELFF
TRBV5-1	few	TRBJ1-5	.	TGCGCCAGCAGCCCGGGTGGGGGGGGCGGTCAGCCCCAGCATTTT	CASSPGGGGGQPQHF
TRBV28	many	TRBJ1-2	TRBD1	TGTGCCAGCAGTTCCCGGACAGGAACGTGGGGTGGCTACACCTTC	CASSSRTGTWGGYTF
TRBV20-1	few	TRBJ2-1	TRBD1	TGCAGTGCTAGAGATCTTGGGACAGAAAACAATGAGCAGTTCTTC	CSARDLGTENNEQFF
TRBV28	.	TRBJ2-1	.	TGTGCCAGCAGTTTAAGGTTTGGAGGGGGGGCCGCGAATGAGCAGTTCTTC	CASSLRFGGGAANEQFF
TRBV5-1	.	TRBJ2-2	.	TGCGCCAGCAGCTTGCTTGGAGGATCGAACACCGGGGAGCTGTTTTTT	CASSLLGGSNTGELFF
TRBV10-3	.	TRBJ2-6	.	TGTGCCAGCGAGAACCGGGCCGGGGCCAACGTCCTGACTTTC	CASENRAGANVLTF
TRBV30	few	TRBJ1-1	TRBD1	TGTGCCTGGAGCGGGACAGGGGTATACACTGAAGCTTTCTTT	CAWSGTGVYTEAFF
TRBV5-8	.	TRBJ2-3	.	TGTGCCAGCAGCTACGGACTGGGACCACTCGGCACAGATACGCAGTATTTT	CASSYGLGPLGTDTQYF
TRBV7-2	few	TRBJ2-7	.	TGTGCCAGCAGGCTTGGGAGGGAGCAGTACTTC	CASRLGREQYF
TRBV2	many	TRBJ2-7	.	TGTGCCAGCAGACCGGGGTGGGAGCGGTCCTACGAGCAGTACTTC	CASRPGWERSYEQYF